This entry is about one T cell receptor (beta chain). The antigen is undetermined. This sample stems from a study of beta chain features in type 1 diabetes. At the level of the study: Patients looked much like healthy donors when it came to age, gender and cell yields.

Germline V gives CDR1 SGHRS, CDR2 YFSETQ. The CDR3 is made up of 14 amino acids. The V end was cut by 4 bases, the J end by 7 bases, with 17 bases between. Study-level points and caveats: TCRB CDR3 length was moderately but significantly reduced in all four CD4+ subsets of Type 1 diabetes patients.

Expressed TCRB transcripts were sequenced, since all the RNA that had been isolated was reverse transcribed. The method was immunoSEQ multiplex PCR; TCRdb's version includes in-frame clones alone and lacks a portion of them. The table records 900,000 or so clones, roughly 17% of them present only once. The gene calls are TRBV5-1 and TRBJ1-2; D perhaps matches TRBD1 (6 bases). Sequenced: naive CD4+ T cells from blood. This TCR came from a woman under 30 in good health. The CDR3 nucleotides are TGCGCCAGCAGCCCGGGAACAGGGTACTCTGGCTACACCTTC. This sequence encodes CASSPGTGYSGYTF.